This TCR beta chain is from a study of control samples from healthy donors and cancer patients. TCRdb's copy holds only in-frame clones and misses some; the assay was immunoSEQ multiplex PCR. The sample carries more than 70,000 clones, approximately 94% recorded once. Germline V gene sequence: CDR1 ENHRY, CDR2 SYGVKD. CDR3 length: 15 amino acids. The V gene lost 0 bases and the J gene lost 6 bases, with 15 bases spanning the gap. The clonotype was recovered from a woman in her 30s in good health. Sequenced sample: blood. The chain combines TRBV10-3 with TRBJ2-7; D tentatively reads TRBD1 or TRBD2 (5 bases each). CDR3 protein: CAISESVVRDGEQYF. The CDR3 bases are TGTGCCATCAGTGAGTCGGTCGTACGGGACGGCGAGCAGTACTTC.